This is a list of T cell receptor beta chains from one sample in a study of cytomegalovirus exposure and HLA in healthy donors. Here immunoSEQ multiplex PCR was the method, and the copy in TCRdb shows in-frame clones only, minus some. The sample holds 95,000 to 150,000 clones, approximately 70% seen once. Source material: PBMCs. These receptors were obtained from a man aged 18 to 30 in good health and CMV-seronegative. CDR3s include the opening cysteine and the closing phenylalanine or tryptophan.

J | V | CDR3
TRBJ2-1 | TRBV9 | CASSPRLAGGVNEQFF
TRBJ2-1 | TRBV10-3 | CATRHGDRPSGRYNEQFF
TRBJ2-2 | TRBV5-1 | CASSGTSGSFRELFF
TRBJ2-7 | TRBV4-3 | CASSQGPGVEQYF
TRBJ1-1 | TRBV14 | CASSPQGFAEAFF
TRBJ2-7 | TRBV11-3 | CASIFAKSPPNYEQYF
TRBJ2-1 | TRBV2 | CASSGLAGYNEQFF
TRBJ1-5 | TRBV5-1 | CASRLGTGNQPQHF
TRBJ2-3 | TRBV5-1 | CASSLGLAGADTQYF
TRBJ2-2 | TRBV9 | CASSLLSTGELFF
TRBJ1-5 | TRBV27 | CASSDHAFPGQALIQPQHF
TRBJ2-2 | TRBV2 | CASSGPWGAGGLGDTGELFF
TRBJ1-1 | TRBV2 | CAGKTGSQMGEAFF
TRBJ1-2 | TRBV21-1 | CASSNPHRGPGYTF
TRBJ1-2 | TRBV14 | CASSQDQGQIYGYTF
TRBJ1-5 | TRBV7-2 | CASSLRDGRQPQHF
TRBJ2-2 | TRBV19 | CASSSRGTGELFF
TRBJ2-1 | TRBV7-9 | CASSSGAGGTYNEQFF
TRBJ2-5 | TRBV15 | CATSRDTGLAGVPETQYF
TRBJ2-7 | TRBV29-1 | CSSRDRGYEQYF
TRBJ2-1 | TRBV7-8 | CASSPRFGDRYYNEQFF
TRBJ2-7 | TRBV28 | CASSFSFTGSSYEQYF
TRBJ2-1 | TRBV27 | CASSPHPTGLGNEQFF
TRBJ1-2 | TRBV11-2 | CASSPFARGWNNYGYTF
TRBJ2-7 | TRBV2 | CASLPRVADTYEQYF
TRBJ1-4 | TRBV10-3 | CATAALARGEKLFF
TRBJ1-1 | TRBV5-1 | CASSLAGKTEAFF
TRBJ1-1 | TRBV25-1 | CASSALNTEAFF
TRBJ1-1 | TRBV14 | CASSHSGVNTEAFF
TRBJ2-1 | TRBV5-1 | CASSSAITGDEQFF